These T cell receptor beta chains were read from a single sample in a study of neurological immune-mediated disorders. MiXCR, applied by TCRdb to the 5' RACE reads, yields one record per CDR3 protein. The data hold 50,000 to 60,000 distinct CDR3 sequences, with approximately 3.6% observed a single time. Sequenced input: CD4+ T cells from blood. These receptors all stem from a woman aged 40 to 50 with multiple sclerosis. The CDR3 runs from the conserved cysteine through the conserved F or W. Each record gives: J gene, D gene, V gene, clone size, CDR3 protein, CDR3 DNA. The D gene is left open where the match is weak. Clone size reads once, few, many, or a class if the clone is expanded.

j_gene: TRBJ2-1; d_gene: NA; v_gene: TRBV20-1; abundance: many; CDR3aa: CSARARRQLTPRVTYNEQFF; CDR3nt: TGCAGTGCTAGAGCCAGAAGACAGTTGACCCCCAGGGTTACCTACAATGAGCAGTTCTTC
j_gene: TRBJ2-1; d_gene: NA; v_gene: TRBV2; abundance: many; CDR3aa: CASSPLGGSYNEQFF; CDR3nt: TGTGCCAGCAGTCCCCTAGGGGGCTCCTACAATGAGCAGTTCTTC
j_gene: TRBJ2-7; d_gene: NA; v_gene: TRBV7-8; abundance: many; CDR3aa: CASSGGLPYEQYF; CDR3nt: TGTGCCAGCAGCGGGGGCCTTCCCTACGAGCAGTACTTC
j_gene: TRBJ2-7; d_gene: NA; v_gene: TRBV5-1; abundance: many; CDR3aa: CASSLGGFYEQYF; CDR3nt: TGCGCCAGCAGCTTGGGAGGTTTTTACGAGCAGTACTTC
j_gene: TRBJ2-1; d_gene: NA; v_gene: TRBV18; abundance: many; CDR3aa: CASSPIGGAIEQFF; CDR3nt: TGTGCCAGCTCACCAATTGGGGGGGCCATTGAGCAGTTCTTC
j_gene: TRBJ2-1; d_gene: NA; v_gene: TRBV14; abundance: many; CDR3aa: CASSQVGRASQEQFF; CDR3nt: TGTGCCAGCAGCCAAGTGGGCAGGGCCTCTCAAGAGCAGTTCTTC
j_gene: TRBJ2-1; d_gene: NA; v_gene: TRBV27; abundance: many; CDR3aa: CASSLYREGEQFF; CDR3nt: TGTGCCAGCAGTTTATACAGGGAGGGTGAGCAGTTCTTC
j_gene: TRBJ2-7; d_gene: NA; v_gene: TRBV6-5; abundance: many; CDR3aa: CASRTTVGPSYEQYF; CDR3nt: TGTGCCAGCAGGACCACAGTAGGGCCCTCCTACGAGCAGTACTTC
j_gene: TRBJ2-7; d_gene: NA; v_gene: TRBV7-2; abundance: many; CDR3aa: CASSLGGISYEQYF; CDR3nt: TGTGCCAGCAGCTTGGGCGGGATCTCCTACGAGCAGTACTTC
j_gene: TRBJ1-1; d_gene: NA; v_gene: TRBV24-1; abundance: many; CDR3aa: CATSDPRAGDTEAFF; CDR3nt: TGTGCCACCAGTGATCCTCGGGCGGGGGACACTGAAGCTTTCTTT
j_gene: TRBJ2-3; d_gene: TRBD1; v_gene: TRBV10-3; abundance: many; CDR3aa: CATHRQGSSTDTQYF; CDR3nt: TGTGCCACGCACCGACAGGGTTCTAGCACAGATACGCAGTATTTT
j_gene: TRBJ1-1; d_gene: NA; v_gene: TRBV20-1; abundance: many; CDR3aa: CSAKDGGTWNTEAFF; CDR3nt: TGCAGTGCCAAAGATGGTGGGACATGGAACACTGAAGCTTTCTTT
j_gene: TRBJ1-3; d_gene: NA; v_gene: TRBV6-5; abundance: many; CDR3aa: CASSTYSGNTIYF; CDR3nt: TGTGCCAGCAGCACATACTCTGGAAACACCATATATTTT
j_gene: TRBJ2-3; d_gene: TRBD2; v_gene: TRBV11-2; abundance: many; CDR3aa: CASSLDSSGGSTDTQYF; CDR3nt: TGTGCCAGCAGCTTAGACTCTAGCGGGGGGAGCACAGATACGCAGTATTTT
j_gene: TRBJ2-1; d_gene: NA; v_gene: TRBV12-3/TRBV12-4; abundance: many; CDR3aa: CASRRIGNEQFF; CDR3nt: TGTGCCAGCAGGAGGATTGGGAATGAGCAGTTCTTC
j_gene: TRBJ2-3; d_gene: NA; v_gene: TRBV7-2; abundance: many; CDR3aa: CASSSYGGPTQYF; CDR3nt: TGTGCCAGCAGCTCCTACGGGGGTCCAACGCAGTATTTT
j_gene: TRBJ2-7; d_gene: TRBD1; v_gene: TRBV7-2; abundance: many; CDR3aa: CASSRGQGLSYEQYF; CDR3nt: TGTGCCAGCAGCCGAGGACAGGGCCTCTCCTACGAGCAGTACTTC
j_gene: TRBJ1-2; d_gene: TRBD1; v_gene: TRBV6-1; abundance: many; CDR3aa: CASSARAGDSFYGYTF; CDR3nt: TGTGCCAGCAGTGCCCGGGCGGGGGACAGCTTCTATGGCTACACCTTC
j_gene: TRBJ2-5; d_gene: TRBD2; v_gene: TRBV10-3; abundance: once; CDR3aa: CAIKGTSGRQETQYF; CDR3nt: TGTGCCATCAAGGGGACTAGCGGACGGCAAGAGACCCAGTACTTC
j_gene: TRBJ1-2; d_gene: NA; v_gene: TRBV20-1; abundance: many; CDR3aa: CSGSRGGGNYGYTF; CDR3nt: TGCAGTGGATCAAGGGGAGGAGGTAACTATGGCTACACCTTC
j_gene: TRBJ2-5; d_gene: NA; v_gene: TRBV6-2/TRBV6-3; abundance: many; CDR3aa: CATEAETQYF; CDR3nt: TGTGCCACCGAGGCGGAGACCCAGTACTTC
j_gene: TRBJ2-1; d_gene: NA; v_gene: TRBV7-9; abundance: once; CDR3aa: CASSLRHCGGWNEQFF; CDR3nt: TGTGCCAGCAGCTTGCGGCATTGTGGGGGTTGGAATGAGCAGTTCTTC
j_gene: TRBJ2-5; d_gene: TRBD1; v_gene: TRBV20-1; abundance: many; CDR3aa: CSATDRGEKETQYF; CDR3nt: TGCAGTGCTACCGACAGGGGAGAAAAAGAGACCCAGTACTTC
j_gene: TRBJ1-1; d_gene: NA; v_gene: TRBV24-1; abundance: many; CDR3aa: CATSDFAGTEAFF; CDR3nt: TGTGCCACCAGTGATTTCGCCGGGACTGAAGCTTTCTTT
j_gene: TRBJ1-1; d_gene: NA; v_gene: TRBV5-5; abundance: many; CDR3aa: CASSSSPSTEAFF; CDR3nt: TGTGCCAGCAGCTCGAGTCCGAGCACTGAAGCTTTCTTT
j_gene: TRBJ2-7; d_gene: NA; v_gene: TRBV5-1; abundance: many; CDR3aa: CASGADSYEQYF; CDR3nt: TGCGCCAGCGGGGCAGACTCCTACGAGCAGTACTTC
j_gene: TRBJ1-4; d_gene: NA; v_gene: TRBV20-1; abundance: many; CDR3aa: CSARVGSGEEKLFF; CDR3nt: TGCAGTGCTAGAGTTGGGAGCGGAGAAGAAAAACTGTTTTTT
j_gene: TRBJ2-4; d_gene: TRBD1; v_gene: TRBV10-3; abundance: many; CDR3aa: CAISGDRVGVENIQYF; CDR3nt: TGTGCCATCAGTGGGGACAGGGTTGGGGTCGAGAACATTCAGTACTTC